The 15 T cell receptor beta chains below come from one sample, sequenced in a study of blood T cell repertoires in COVID-19. Sequenced by immunoSEQ multiplex PCR; TCRdb stores in-frame clones only, minus some. The sample records roughly 300,000 clones, approximately 89% being singletons. Sequencing was performed on peripheral blood. The receptors derive from a woman in her forties or fifties who had recovered from COVID-19.

Turning to this clone: Other nucleotide sequences in the sample specify the same CDR3. V usage is TRBV5-1 and J usage is TRBJ2-7, with D perhaps TRBD1 (6 bases). Per the germline V gene, CDR1 is SGHRS and CDR2 is YFSETQ. CDR3 length: 14 amino acids. The V end was cut by 4 bases, the J end by 2 bases, with 13 bases between. This chain's CDR3 is CASSLGQGPYEQYF. In nucleotides, the CDR3 is TGCGCCAGCAGCCTCGGGCAGGGGCCCTACGAGCAGTACTTC.

The genes are TRBV7-2 and TRBJ2-3; 7 bases align to TRBD2. Trimming at V came to 4 bases and at J to 4 bases, leaving 17 bases not matched to a gene. Germline values: CDR1 SGHTA, CDR2 FQGNSA. The CDR3 runs to 18 residues. CDR3 sequence reads: CASSYRASGKLPPDTQYF. CDR3 DNA: TGTGCCAGCAGCTACCGGGCGAGCGGGAAACTCCCACCAGATACGCAGTATTTT.

This clone was seen once. The chain carries TRBV28 and TRBJ1-5, with D possibly being TRBD1 (6 bases). V gave up 2 bases and J gave up 5 bases, with 10 bases separating them. The V gene's germline CDR1 is MDHEN and CDR2 SYDVKM. CDR3 length: 14 residues. DNA of the CDR3: TGTGCCAGCAGTTTACAGGGGCGCTATCAGCCCCAGCATTTT. Translation gives CASSLQGRYQPQHF.

This clone was detected only once. CDR3 sequence reads: CASSQDGAIHQPQHF. CDR3 coding DNA: TGTGCCAGCAGCCAAGATGGGGCCATTCATCAGCCCCAGCATTTT. The genes are TRBV3-1 (or the pseudogene TRBV3-2) and TRBJ1-5; the D gene is possibly TRBD1 (5 bases). Between the trimmed V and J ends, which lost 0 bases and 5 bases, there was a span of 11 bases. From germline, CDR1 is LGHDT and CDR2 YNNKEL (reference sequence). This CDR3 is 15 amino acids long.

The chain has TRBV10-3 and TRBJ1-1; 10 nucleotides agree with TRBD1. Germline CDR1 and CDR2: ENHRY and SYGVKD. V lost 6 bases and J lost 3; bases outside the gene matches: 4. The CDR3 is 14 amino acids. CDR3 DNA sequence: TGTGCCATCAGGGCCGGGACAGGGGACACTGAAGCTTTCTTT. The encoded protein is CAIRAGTGDTEAFF.

This chain connects TRBV7-9 to TRBJ2-2; a weak D match, TRBD2 (5 bases). Trimming left V 7 bases short and J 2 bases short, with 23 bases between. Looked up from germline, CDR1 is SEHNR and CDR2 is FQNEAQ (reference sequence). The CDR3 is 18 residues long. The chain's CDR3 is CASTKLRFGGLNTGELFF. CDR3 coding DNA: TGTGCCAGCACCAAGCTTAGGTTTGGAGGCCTAAACACCGGGGAGCTGTTTTTT.

The rearrangement uses TRBV5-6 and TRBJ2-7, with TRBD1 as a possible D gene (5 bases). Germline V gene lookup returns CDR1 SGHDT and CDR2 YYEEEE. The CDR3 has 14 residues. V was clipped by 4 bases and J by 6 bases, with 17 bases between them. CDR3 in DNA: TGTGCCAGCAGCCCCGACAGTGGGCTTTTCGAGCAGTACTTC. As protein: CASSPDSGLFEQYF.

The chain recombines TRBV19 with TRBJ1-1, with 8 bases that match TRBD1. The junction had 18 bases not matched to a gene; V was cut back by 6 bases and J by 3 bases. The germline V gene has CDR1 LNHDA and CDR2 SQIVND (reference sequence). The CDR3 is 18 residues long. The CDR3 DNA follows: TGTGCCAGTAGAATCCGGGCCGGGGGCAGGGGGCAAGACACTGAAGCTTTCTTT. It encodes CASRIRAGGRGQDTEAFF.

Only one count was recorded for this clone. The sample contains more than one DNA sequence encoding this CDR3. The V gene is TRBV28, the J gene TRBJ2-1, with TRBD2 matching over 12 bases. Trimming at V came to 9 bases and at J to 7 bases, leaving 7 bases not matched to a gene. Germline CDR1 and CDR2: MDHEN and SYDVKM. The CDR3 sequence is 14 residues long. The CDR3 coding sequence is TGTGCCAGTTCCCCGGGACTAGCGGGTAATGAGCAGTTCTTC. Its protein is CASSPGLAGNEQFF.

The V and J genes are TRBV11-2 and TRBJ1-1; D might be TRBD1 (5 bases). Germline CDR1 is SGHAT and CDR2 is FQNNGV. The V gene lost 5 bases and the J gene lost 5 bases, with 9 bases spanning the gap. The CDR3 is 12 amino acids. Here the CDR3 reads CASSPGGTEAFF. In DNA, the CDR3 is TGTGCCAGCAGCCCCGGGGGGACTGAAGCTTTCTTT.

The chain recombines TRBV30 with TRBJ2-2; D may be TRBD2 (5 bases). In germline, CDR1 is GTSNPN, CDR2 SVGIG (reference sequence). Between the trimmed V and J ends, which lost 2 bases and 7 bases, there was a span of 11 bases. The CDR3 length is 13 residues. As DNA, the CDR3 is TGTGCCTGGAGTTCTAACCGGGGCGGGGAGCTGTTTTTT. Amino acids: CAWSSNRGGELFF.

The gene calls are TRBV5-5 and TRBJ1-5; D is unresolved. The CDR3 is made up of 15 amino acids. Trimming stripped 0 bases from V and 4 bases from J, with 11 bases between. CDR1 and CDR2 from the germline V gene are SGHKS and YYEKEE (reference sequence). The CDR3: CASSLDPGLNQPQHF. CDR3 bases: TGTGCCAGCAGCTTGGATCCGGGGTTGAATCAGCCCCAGCATTTT.

In its sample, this clone was seen a few times. This chain links TRBV30 with TRBJ2-1; a weak D match, TRBD2 (5 bases). Germline-derived CDR1 and CDR2 are GTSNPN and SVGIG (reference sequence). The CDR3 spans 14 residues. Trimming cost V 2 bases and J 6 bases, with 14 bases left between them. CDR3 loop: CAWSPSHSVNEQFF. Written as DNA, the CDR3 is TGTGCCTGGAGTCCCTCCCATAGCGTCAATGAGCAGTTCTTC.

The J gene is TRBJ1-1, the V gene TRBV5-1; 9 positions agree with TRBD1. Germline V gene lookup returns CDR1 SGHRS and CDR2 YFSETQ. V shed 0 bases and J 3 bases; nucleotides not matched to a gene: 3. The CDR3 totals 15 residues. This CDR3 is CASSLAQGADTEAFF. CDR3 nucleotide sequence: TGCGCCAGCAGCTTGGCACAGGGGGCGGACACTGAAGCTTTCTTT.

The V and J genes are TRBV28 and TRBJ2-7; a weak D match, TRBD2 (6 bases). Trimming removed 11 bases from V and 2 bases from J, with 13 bases in between. Germline V gene sequence: CDR1 MDHEN, CDR2 SYDVKM. The length of the CDR3 is 12 residues. In DNA form, the CDR3 reads TGTGCCTCAGCCGCGGGGACCTACGAGCAGTACTTC. As protein: CASAAGTYEQYF.